A selection of T cell receptor beta chains follows, all from one sample in a study of OX40 agonist ivuxolimab in advanced cancers. Profiling relied on immunoSEQ multiplex PCR, and the TCRdb table lists in-frame clones only, not all of them. The table has approximately 92,000 clones, approximately 84% seen once. The starting material was CD4+ or CD8+ T cells sorted from blood, obtained in a trial of the OX40 agonist ivuxolimab. The receptors here all came from an adult with an advanced solid tumor such as melanoma, head and neck, liver or kidney cancer. CDR3s leave out the opening cysteine and the closing phenylalanine or tryptophan. The order of the fields is CDR3 length, V gene, J gene, CDR3 protein.

>11|TRBV7-9|TRBJ1-2
ASSVTAGYGYT
>14|TRBV19|TRBJ1-1
ASSIDTNRVGTEAF
>9|TRBV6-1|TRBJ1-2
ASSENYGYT
>13|TRBV7-9|TRBJ1-6
ASSLDSAYNSPLH
>12|TRBV11-2|TRBJ1-5
ASSSAGNNQPQH
>15|TRBV7-3|TRBJ1-3
ASSLGRILSPGNTIY
>12|TRBV27|TRBJ2-1
ASSWVGARDEQF
>14|TRBV30|TRBJ2-3
AWSSGQGASTDTQY
>13|TRBV7-2|TRBJ2-1
ASSLAGRSYNEQF
>10|TRBV11-2|TRBJ2-3
ASSLNTDTQY